Sequencing of this T cell receptor (beta chain) was carried out in a study of T cells in localized non-small cell lung cancer. The CDR3 totals 12 residues. V lost 5 bases, J lost 1 base, and 5 bases lay in between. Germline assignment: CDR1 MNHEY and CDR2 SVGAGI. With regard to this clone: Its antigen remains unidentified.

Libraries were prepared by immunoSEQ multiplex PCR; TCRdb keeps only in-frame clonotypes and omits some of them. Of roughly 20,000 clones in the sample, 75% to 85% were seen once. Study-wide results and limits: The study detected a median roughly 61 of the top 100 tumor clones in adjacent lung. Maximal T cell clonality occurred in uninvolved adjacent lung, with tumor ranking below it.

This rearrangement joins TRBV6-5 to TRBJ2-5; D ambiguous. The sequencing here drew on peripheral blood, taken before any cancer treatment. The clonotype was recovered from a man aged 40 to 75 with stage I lung adenocarcinoma. Written as DNA, the CDR3 is TGTGCCAGCAGTCCAGCCCAAGAGACCCAGTACTTC. Residues: CASSPAQETQYF.